Detailed here is one T cell receptor (beta chain). This clone was counted only a few times. Its cognate antigen has yet to be identified. There are no base qualities to consult, and no much larger clone falls within one base. In total, about 650 healthy bone marrow donors made up the cohort. At the time of sampling, all cohort members were nominally healthy, though unrecorded immune exposures were likely present. The donor was CMV seropositive and belonged to the group of more than 250 seropositive cohort members. A peripheral blood sample was provided by each donor, and peripheral blood mononuclear cells were used for TCR beta sequencing. The Qiagen DNeasy Blood Extraction Kit was used to extract genomic DNA from the blood cell samples. The sample comes from a study of cytomegalovirus exposure and HLA in healthy donors (dated by TCRdb to between 2016 and 2019). Describing the broader study: According to an earlier analysis of a few hundred of the donors, 150 million to 200 million T cells yielded 90 million to 140 million unique TCR beta sequences and 276 Gb of sequence data. To study patterns of TCR occurrence, a later analysis re-analyzed previously published TCR beta repertoires from 666 donors and added high-resolution HLA genotyping. Donor age, sex, ethnicity and CMV serostatus were compiled alongside the repertoire data. Rather than using new phenotypic data, the later analysis identified candidate immune exposures from TCR beta sequences and from how often those sequences occurred across donors. The number of donors typed differed by locus, with roughly 620-630 for A, B, C, DRB1 and DQB1, over 500 for DQA1, about 610 for DPA1, and over 400 for DPB1. Besides the first cohort of hundreds of subjects, a separate validation cohort made up of roughly 120 different subjects was used. The study profiled the T cell repertoires of around 700 subjects by immunosequencing and related them to cytomegalovirus serostatus. Every discovery cohort repertoire had been produced on one sequencing platform. Both class I and class II loci were covered by HLA typing, at four-digit resolution. An earlier analysis of 587 of the donors applied high-throughput TCR beta sequencing to assess whether each TCR beta V gene segment acted as functional or pseudogenic. Of the 350 to 450 genotyped donors, over 80% were placed in the genetic ancestry cluster associated with self-reported Caucasian donors. A later genetic analysis used genome-wide SNP genotypes for about three fifths of the 666 donors, treating that subset as a discovery cohort. The study aimed to test whether cataloging public T cell receptors could reveal signatures of past pathogen exposure. To predict cytomegalovirus infection status, the study combined high-throughput TCR immunosequencing, statistical association of individual TCRs with disease status, and machine learning. Across around 400 genotyped donors of the cohort, an average of approximately 240,000 unique TCR beta nucleotide sequences per donor were sequenced, and around 19% of those sequences were non-productive. Four or five DR-DQ haplotypes were handled as single units for association and clustering because linkage in the cohort was strong. About 280 gigabases of sequencing data and 75 million to 85 million unique TCR sequences made up an early release that covered several hundred HLA-typed donors. What the authors observed across the whole study: In an earlier analysis of 450 to 750 of the donors, most TCR beta V segments appeared in productive rearrangements about 87% or about 30% of the time, broadly matching IMGT annotations. An association between a missense DCLRE1C variant and V-gene and J-gene trimming of TCR beta chains was found in a later genetic analysis and replicated in an independent cohort. The cohort was sequenced for TCR beta chains only, and without alpha or paired-chain data the features that could be detected were limited. In a later genetic analysis, fewer N-insertions in productive TCRs were reported among donors in an Asian-associated ancestry cluster than the approximately 670-donor mean. The study listed approximately 150 TCR beta chains as associated with cytomegalovirus. Presence/absence analyses assumed roughly uniform sequencing depth across donors, an assumption that may not hold. The earlier analysis of around 600 of the donors excluded approximately 15 rarely observed V segments, including chromosome 9 orphons, because counts were too low. HLA typing was unavailable for some donors at each locus, so association tests used only the typed subset. Assigning TCR associations to individual alleles was difficult when HLA alleles, especially DR and DQ, strongly co-occurred. The sequencing pipeline was judged likely to have produced a cluster of highly shared sequence variants as a technical artifact. According to a later analysis, parvovirus B19, influenza, CMV and Epstein-Barr virus appeared linked to several top co-occurrence clusters. Linkage disequilibrium might explain the correlated functional status among segregating V segments, but an unknown experimental factor could not be ruled out. In vitro tests confirmed that a few of the cytomegalovirus-associated TCR beta chains recognize cytomegalovirus antigens. In both the original and validation cohorts, the classifier was reported to diagnose cytomegalovirus status with high specificity and sensitivity. A further reported finding was that TCR beta sequences accurately predicted the HLA-A and HLA-B alleles for most subjects in the first cohort. According to the authors, the approach could potentially be generalized to other disease states and immunological phenotypes. In a later analysis, the rate of TCR association differed among HLA loci, with DRB1 alleles having the most associated TCRs and HLA-C alleles having the fewest. Immune exposure information for the cohort was limited to CMV serostatus. In a later analysis, most CMV-associated TCR beta chains were found to appear HLA-restricted, with HLA associations seemingly driven largely by CMV exposure. In a later analysis, HLA-associated TCR beta chains were found to be more clonally expanded and to have lower generation probabilities than equally common non-associated chains. At a false discovery rate of 0.05, a later analysis linked about 17,000 TCR beta sequences to specific HLA alleles. Most TCR sequences were observed very rarely across donors, whereas some public TCRs were present in many individuals.

Library construction relied on the immunoSEQ multiplex PCR assay. The multiplex PCR relied on a mix of 60 forward primers for TCR Vbeta segments and 13 reverse primers for TCR Jbeta segments. The CDR3 region of rearranged TCR beta genes was amplified from genomic DNA by a multiplex PCR assay. Amplified TCR beta libraries were sequenced as 87-base-pair reads on the Illumina HiSeq System. The study's own analysis went as follows. Across the 600 to 700 repertoires, a later analysis counted 78 million or so unique TCR beta chains, roughly 11 million of which were shared by at least two donors. To remove PCR and sequencing errors, raw reads were error-corrected and collapsed into unique sequences using a nearest-neighbor algorithm that merged closely related sequences. To assign V, D and J gene segments, CDR3 sequences were aligned to IMGT reference sequences. For a sequence to be retained, at least a six-nucleotide match to both a V gene segment and a J gene segment was required. A rearrangement was called productive if the CDR3 had no stop codons and remained in frame with V and J, and every other rearrangement was called non-productive. CDR3 was defined by IMGT convention, running from the second conserved V-encoded cysteine to the conserved J-encoded phenylalanine. The earlier analysis of 450 to 750 of the donors excluded any sequence lacking an unambiguous match to a single V gene segment. An earlier analysis of 587 of the donors called V segments functional above 56.7% productive rearrangements and segregating when the between-donor standard deviation exceeded 5%. A statistical classification framework was built for diagnosing cytomegalovirus status from the catalog of TCR beta chain sequences. In a later analysis, V and J genes were assigned by comparing TCR nucleotide sequences against IMGT/GENE-DB human TR gene sequences. Using the TCRdist pipeline, a later analysis assigned CDR3 sequences along with most-parsimonious VDJ recombination scenarios. In a later analysis, each TCR beta chain was defined by its CDR3 amino acid sequence together with its V-gene family, and reads without a unique V-gene family were excluded. A later analysis removed 592 highly shared, low-generation-probability nucleotide sequences to deal with suspected cross-contamination and a sequencing artifact. In a later analysis, a clonal expansion index was calculated for each public chain from normalized within-repertoire ranks of inferred template counts. In a later analysis, generation probabilities were computed with a VDJ recombination model fitted to out-of-frame rearrangements, and the resulting probabilities were checked against IGoR. In a later analysis, TCR-TCR, TCR-HLA and TCR-CMV co-occurrence was scored with hypergeometric tests, and a repertoire-size bias correction was applied to TCR pairs. In a later analysis, false discovery rates were estimated by permuting HLA or CMV assignments 20 times. A later analysis grouped co-occurring TCRs with DBSCAN, adding TCRdist sequence similarity when clustering within HLA-allele-positive subsets. Co-occurrence clustering excluded repertoires with fewer than 30,000 or more than 120,000 public chains, plus five with anomalous nucleotide sharing. TCRdb stores this immuneACCESS table with in-frame sequences only. Part of the clones is absent; in the studies checked, under half of the shortfall reflects unresolved V genes, and no reason is known for the rest. From that table come the V and J calls and clone size; the DNA was used to work out D and trimming. The sample includes approximately 82,000 clones, with about three fifths observed a single time. The top ten hold roughly 6% of the sample.

Input material: PBMCs. This TCR was recovered from a woman aged 30 to 39 in good health and CMV-seropositive.

The CDR3 region has the sequence CASRPHQDRGRETQYF. In nucleotide form, the sequence is TGTGCCAGCAGACCCCACCAGGACAGGGGGCGGGAGACCCAGTACTTC. The sequence links TRBV27 to TRBJ2-5; 11 central nucleotides agree with TRBD1. V lost 6 bases and J lost 5 bases, and the count of bases not matched to a germline gene is 11. Looking up the germline V gene (reference sequence) yields CDR1 MNHEY and CDR2 SMNVEV. The CDR3 covers 16 residues, taking in both the cysteine and the phenylalanine. Here the CDR3 DNA is all that survives: 48 bases in frame from base 1.